The 2 T cell receptor beta chains reported below all come from one sample, sequenced in a study of CD8+ T cells in alopecia areata (dated by TCRdb to 2016 to 2019). The library was built by means of the immunoSEQ multiplex PCR assay. RNA was extracted from all samples and reverse transcribed into cDNA, which served as template for TCR sequencing. The immuneACCESS repertoire file appears here via TCRdb, limited to in-frame rearrangements. These files lack a portion of the clones; in checked studies, under half of the deficit traces to unresolved V genes, and the cause of the others is not known. The sample table records some 210,000 clones; approximately 72% of these occur just once. The ten largest account for more than 1% of the sample. This sample's treatment or condition label indicates: oral pan-JAK inhibitor, 5-10 mg twice daily. This material consisted of CD4+ T cells sorted from blood, taken around week 44, from a patient treated with tofacitinib. The receptors derive from a human donor with alopecia areata.

The rearrangement links TRBV29-1 to TRBJ2-2, with TRBD2 identical over 7 bases. The ends lost 7 bases at V and 4 bases at J; junction bases unmatched: 12. CDR3 length equals 15 residues. Germline values: CDR1 SQVTM, CDR2 ANQGSEA. In DNA form, the CDR3 reads TGCAGCGCCCAACCGGGACTACCTTCCACCGGGGAGCTGTTTTTT. Translating it yields CSAQPGLPSTGELFF.

This clone was counted many times. The chain combines TRBV11-2 with TRBJ2-3; the D is unclear. Germline V gene sequence: CDR1 SGHAT, CDR2 FQNNGV. The CDR3 runs to 15 residues. V gave up 5 bases and J gave up 0 bases, with 12 bases separating them. This chain's CDR3 is CASSQLPASTDTQYF. The CDR3 bases are TGTGCCAGCAGCCAACTACCGGCTAGCACAGATACGCAGTATTTT.